The 21 T cell receptor beta chains below come from one sample, sequenced in a study of T cells in Graves' hyperthyroidism and ophthalmopathy. Researchers took RNA transcripts and amplified the TCR beta CDR3 regions from them. The HTBI primer set drove a first-round RT-PCR of the TCR CDR3. TCRdb passed the multiplex PCR reads through MiXCR, listing each CDR3 protein once. The sample lists 500,000 to 650,000 distinct CDR3 sequences, 15% to 20% occurring once. Sequences were obtained from blood. These receptors came from a man between 40 and 49 years old with Graves' ophthalmopathy.

The chain carries TRBV2 and TRBJ1-5, with a weak D call TRBD1 (6 bases). V was pared by 4 bases and J by 6 bases, with 16 bases between. Germline V gene lookup returns CDR1 SNHLY and CDR2 FYNNEI. The CDR3 is 15 amino acids. The CDR3 protein is CASSGGLGGRQPQHF. The CDR3 DNA reads as TGTGCCAGCAGTGGGGGTCTCGGGGGCCGTCAGCCCCAGCATTTT.

About this clonotype: Given a much more abundant clone one base away, this may be a read error. The chain recombines TRBV18 with TRBJ2-1, with D possibly matching TRBD2 (5 bases). The CDR3 length is 11 residues. With 8 bases removed from V and 9 bases from J, the gap between germline ends came to 11 bases. CDR1 is KGHSH, CDR2 LQKENI, per germline. The CDR3 region is CASPFSGEQFF. Here the CDR3 DNA reads TGTGCCAGCCCATTCAGCGGTGAGCAGTTCTTC.

There are many counts of this clonotype. This sequence joins TRBV7-3 and TRBJ1-1; D ambiguous. Germline values: CDR1 SGHTA, CDR2 FQGTGA. The CDR3 is made up of 15 amino acids. V was pared by 5 bases and J by 6 bases, with 19 bases between. CDR3 region: CASSPSLWGEAEAFF. CDR3 sequence (DNA): TGTGCCAGCAGCCCTTCCTTATGGGGAGAGGCTGAAGCTTTCTTT.

This clonotype appeared a few times. J is TRBJ1-5 and V is TRBV4-2, with D possibly matching TRBD1 (5 bases). Trimming took off 1 base at V and 2 bases at J, with 9 bases between the two ends. This CDR3 has 15 amino acids. Germline CDR1 is LGHNA and CDR2 is YNFKEQ. CDR3 coding DNA: TGTGCCAGCAGCCAAGGGGGGGGGGGCAATCAGCCCCAGCATTTT. This sequence encodes CASSQGGGGNQPQHF.

Regarding this clonotype: This may be a read error: a much more frequent sequence differs by one nucleotide. The chain employs TRBV5-4 and TRBJ2-2; 8 positions match TRBD1. The V gene's germline CDR1 is SGHNT and CDR2 YYREEE (reference sequence). The CDR3 loop spans 14 amino acids. V trimming: 4 bases; J trimming: 4 bases; junction bases outside the gene matches: 3. CDR3 amino acids: CASSEQGGTGELFF. CDR3 nucleotide sequence: TGTGCCAGCAGCGAACAGGGGGGCACCGGGGAGCTGTTTTTT.

On this clonotype: Just one base apart from a much larger clone, this may be a read error. This chain joins TRBV2 and TRBJ1-1; D not resolved. The germline V gene has CDR1 SNHLY and CDR2 FYNNEI. This CDR3 is built from 14 residues. The CDR3 bases are TGTGCCGCATCACGGGAGGTCTTGGGCACTGAAGCTCTCTTT. Translating gives CAASREVLGTEALF.

This chain links TRBV5-1 with TRBJ1-6; D uncertain. Trimming stripped 5 bases from V and 0 bases from J, with 9 bases between. This CDR3 is built from 15 residues. The germline gives CDR1 SGHRS, CDR2 YFSETQ. The CDR3 nucleotides are TGCGCCAGCAGGGGGTTAAGCTCCTATAATTCACCCCTCCACTTT. Translating gives CASRGLSSYNSPLHF. The entire variable domain, with the rest obtained from reference TRBV5-1 and TRBJ1-6, is as follows: KAGVTQTPRYLIKTRGQQVTLSCSPISGHRSVSWYQQTPGQGLQFLFEYFSETQRNKGNFPGRFSGRQFSNSRSEMNVSTLELGDSALYLCASRGLSSYNSPLHFGNGTRLTVT.

This chain uses TRBV7-9 with TRBJ2-1; 11 bases are shared with TRBD2. The CDR3 runs 18 residues. CDR1 and CDR2 from the germline V gene are SEHNR and FQNEAQ (reference sequence). The junction had 13 bases not matched to a gene; V was cut back by 2 bases and J by 7 bases. In DNA form, the CDR3 reads TGTGCCAGCAGCTTACCCCCTAGACTAGCGGGATTCATAAATGAGCAGTTCTTC. This gives the protein CASSLPPRLAGFINEQFF.

The chain employs TRBV9 and TRBJ2-3; tentatively, D is TRBD1 (6 bases). CDR3 length: 17 residues. The germline V gene encodes CDR1 SGDLS and CDR2 YYNGEE. V lost 0 bases to trimming and J lost 2 bases, with 16 bases between them. The DNA of the CDR3 is TGTGCCAGCAGCGTAGCTTCAGGGGAAGCCCACACAGATACGCAGTATTTT. Translating gives CASSVASGEAHTDTQYF.

The CDR3 protein is CASTPSYTGELFF. The CDR3 coding sequence is TGTGCCAGCACCCCATCGTACACCGGGGAGCTGTTTTTT. V gene TRBV7-9 combines with J gene TRBJ2-2, with unresolved D. The CDR3 runs to 13 residues. V lost 7 bases, J lost 3 bases, and 9 bases lay in between. In germline, CDR1 is SEHNR, CDR2 FQNEAQ (reference sequence).

V usage is TRBV20-1 and J usage is TRBJ1-2; maybe TRBD1 (6 bases). V gave up 1 base and J gave up 1 base, with 16 bases separating them. The CDR3 runs to 16 residues. Germline lookup yields CDR1 DFQATT and CDR2 SNEGSKA (reference sequence). The DNA of the CDR3 is TGCAGTGCTAGAGCGTCCGGGGCAGGGGTTAACTATGGCTACACCTTC. Amino acids: CSARASGAGVNYGYTF.

Concerning this clonotype itself: A much larger clone differs by one base, so this may be a read error. The rearrangement links TRBV27 to TRBJ2-1; 7 nucleotides agree with TRBD1. There are 14 residues in the CDR3. CDR1 and CDR2 (germline): MNHEY, SMNVEV (reference sequence). CDR3 nucleotides: TGTGCCAGCAGTTTAGAGGGGGCCTACAGTGAGCAGTTCTTC. Its protein product is CASSLEGAYSEQFF.

A note on this clonotype: Lacking the conserved final phenylalanine or tryptophan, this CDR3 likely reflects a read error. The chain has TRBV3-1 and TRBJ1-3; D remains ambiguous. The V end lost 0 bases, the J end lost 8 bases, and 2 bases lay between the germline ends. The CDR3 is 11 residues long. Germline V gene lookup returns CDR1 LGHDT and CDR2 YNNKEL (reference sequence). CDR3 loop: CASSQDDTIYS. CDR3 DNA sequence: TGTGCCAGCAGCCAAGATGACACCATATATTCT.

This clonotype was recorded at least ten times. The chain joins TRBV5-8 to TRBJ1-5; D remains unclear. Germline V gene lookup returns CDR1 SGHTS and CDR2 YDEGEE. V was shortened by 6 bases and J by 4 bases, with 20 bases between the two germline ends. The CDR3 consists of 16 residues. Here the CDR3 reads CASTRGFKALNQPQHF. The DNA for the CDR3 is TGTGCCAGCACCCGCGGATTTAAGGCCCTTAATCAGCCCCAGCATTTT.

This clonotype showed up many times. The chain is built from TRBV20-1 and TRBJ2-3; D ambiguous. Trimming pared 3 bases from V and 1 base from J, leaving 5 bases between. Germline lookup yields CDR1 DFQATT and CDR2 SNEGSKA (reference sequence). The CDR3 is 12 residues long. CDR3 coding DNA: TGCAGTGCTAGCTTGGGCACAGATACGCAGTATTTT. This encodes CSASLGTDTQYF.

The V gene is TRBV29-1, the J gene TRBJ1-5, with D possibly being TRBD1 (6 bases). Trimming cost V 5 bases and J 8 bases, with 16 bases left between them. In germline, CDR1 is SQVTM, CDR2 ANQGSEA. The CDR3 totals 13 residues. The CDR3 region is CSVLQGIGKPQHF. The CDR3 nucleotides are TGCAGCGTTCTACAGGGTATAGGCAAGCCCCAGCATTTT.

The chain combines TRBV28 with TRBJ1-5; no reliable D call. V was clipped by 5 bases and J by 11 bases, with 10 bases between them. This CDR3 is 11 amino acids long. Per germline, CDR1 MDHEN and CDR2 SYDVKM. The CDR3 region has the DNA TGTGCCAGCAGTCCCCCCGGGTCCCAGCATTTT. Translating gives CASSPPGSQHF. The full variable domain, rest sourced from reference TRBV28 and TRBJ1-5, is DVKVTQSSRYLVKRTGEKVFLECVQDMDHENMFWYRQDPGLGLRLIYFSYDVKMKEKGDIPEGYSVSREKKERFSLILESASTNQTSMYLCASSPPGSQHFGDGTRLSIL.

This clonotype came up a few times. The chain uses TRBV13 and TRBJ1-2, with 9 nucleotides matching TRBD1. The CDR3 extends over 17 amino acids. Germline assignment: CDR1 PRHDT and CDR2 FYEKMQ (reference sequence). Unmatched junction bases numbered 15, after V lost 7 bases and J lost 3 bases. The CDR3 region has the DNA TGTGCCAGCAACTCTAGGGGGACAGGGCGCAATTACTATGGCTACACCTTC. Protein: CASNSRGTGRNYYGYTF.

This clonotype was seen a few times. A much more abundant neighbour one base away suggests this may be a read error. The V and J genes are TRBV7-2 and TRBJ2-3, with a weak D call TRBD1 (5 bases). The CDR3 consists of 13 residues. Germline V lookup: CDR1 SGHTA, CDR2 FQGNSA. The CDR3: CASSLADTNTQYF. The CDR3 nucleotides read TGTGCCAGCAGCTTAGCGGACACAAATACGCAGTATTTT.

This clonotype has ten or more counts. The J gene is TRBJ1-1, the V gene TRBV20-1; D is ambiguous. Trimming removed 3 bases at V and 1 base at J, with 15 bases between. Germline V gives CDR1 DFQATT, CDR2 SNEGSKA (reference sequence). The CDR3 sequence is 15 residues long. CDR3 coding DNA: TGCAGTGCTAGGCCTGGCCGTCCCGGGAACACTGAAGCTTTCTTT. This gives the protein CSARPGRPGNTEAFF.

The V call is TRBV9, the J call TRBJ2-2, with D possibly matching TRBD1 (6 bases). Trimming left V 0 bases short and J 4 bases short, with 10 bases between. Germline V gives CDR1 SGDLS, CDR2 YYNGEE. The CDR3 extends over 15 amino acids. The CDR3 coding sequence is TGTGCCAGCAGCGTAGGAGTAGGGGGCACCGGGGAGCTGTTTTTT. Amino acids: CASSVGVGGTGELFF.